The clone carrying this TCR beta chain was found a few times. Its antigen is unknown. TCRdb fed the PCR reads into MiXCR, producing one record per CDR3 protein. The table shows hundreds of thousands of distinct CDR3 sequences, with roughly 23% occurring only once. Germline V CDR1 and CDR2: SEHNR, FQNEAQ (reference sequence). The V end was cut by 1 base, the J end by 1 base, with 13 bases between. The CDR3 has 16 amino acids. This sample was included in a study of molecular identifiers for immune sequencing clone quantification. Broader study findings: In CMV-specific effectors, clones above 20 copies held over 97% of molecules; naive, under 1%. Researchers reportedly could pick up spiked Jurkat TCR RNA from one cell mixed into roughly 1 million naive cells.

This TCR came from a human donor in good health. Some libraries in this study had Jurkat cell RNA spiked in. Sequencing was performed on naive CD8+ T cells from blood, with Jurkat cell RNA spiked in. Subset defined: FACS-sorted CD8+CD4-CCR7+CD45RA+ naive T cells. The chain joins TRBV7-9 to TRBJ2-5; D remains ambiguous. The CDR3 DNA reads TGTGCCAGCAGCTTAGGGTTTACTACCTTCCAAGAGACCCAGTACTTC. Its protein is CASSLGFTTFQETQYF.